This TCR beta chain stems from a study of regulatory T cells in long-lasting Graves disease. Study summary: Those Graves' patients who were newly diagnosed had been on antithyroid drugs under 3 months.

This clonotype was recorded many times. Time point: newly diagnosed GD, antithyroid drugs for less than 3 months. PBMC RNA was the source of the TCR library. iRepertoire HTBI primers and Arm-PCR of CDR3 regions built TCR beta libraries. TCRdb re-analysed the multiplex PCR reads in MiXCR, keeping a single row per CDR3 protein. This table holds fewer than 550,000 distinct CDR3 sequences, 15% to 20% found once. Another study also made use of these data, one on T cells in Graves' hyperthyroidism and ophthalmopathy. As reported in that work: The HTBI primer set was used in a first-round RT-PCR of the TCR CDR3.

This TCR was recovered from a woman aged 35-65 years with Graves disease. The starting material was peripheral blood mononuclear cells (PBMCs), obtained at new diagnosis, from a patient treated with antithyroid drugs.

The CDR3 region has the DNA TGTGCCAGCAGCTTGGAGGGCTCTGGAAACACCATATATTTT. Protein: CASSLEGSGNTIYF. The chain is built from TRBV7-9 and TRBJ1-3; D uncertain. Looked up from germline, CDR1 is SEHNR and CDR2 is FQNEAQ (reference sequence). V was shortened by 3 bases and J by 0 bases, with 6 bases between the two germline ends. The CDR3 is 14 residues long.